This paragraph reports one T cell receptor (beta chain). Germline lookup yields CDR1 LNHDA and CDR2 SQIVND (reference sequence). Trimming took 7 bases from V and 2 from J, leaving 12 bases between them. The CDR3 loop spans 14 amino acids. The entry originates in a study of blood T cell repertoires in COVID-19. Study processing details: Amplification of reference gene primers was used by the study to estimate nucleated cell counts. Assay used: immunoSEQ multiplex PCR; TCRdb lists only in-frame clones, some missing. D and trimming come from the DNA, and the V and J calls and clone size come from that table. The top ten clones hold approximately 11% of a sample with about 98,000 clones, about 80% of them seen once.

Material for sequencing was peripheral blood. The chain employs TRBV19 and TRBJ2-4; tentatively, D is TRBD1 (5 bases). The source is a man in his 70s with active or convalescent COVID-19. The CDR3 protein is CASKQDKTKNIQYF. The DNA of the CDR3 is TGTGCCAGTAAGCAGGACAAGACCAAAAACATTCAGTACTTC.